Below are 20 T cell receptor beta chains sequenced from a single sample in a study of Ad26.COV2.S vaccination and SARS-CoV-2 variants. Only in-frame clones appear in the TCRdb table, and some are missing; sequencing was by immunoSEQ multiplex PCR. The data hold 300,000 to 350,000 clones, with around 89% observed a single time. As for treatment: around 19 received Ad26.COV2.S at low or high dose, single or two shots; 5 received placebo; per-sample allocation not given. Each sample was drawn 63 days after the first injection (of vaccine or placebo). The sequencing used peripheral blood, collected in a trial of Ad26.COV2.S vaccine versus placebo. The source is a person between 18 and 65 years old who received the Ad26.COV2.S COVID-19 vaccine or a placebo.

The V call is TRBV30, the J call TRBJ1-2, with a weak D call TRBD1 (5 bases). CDR1 GTSNPN and CDR2 SVGIG come from the germline V gene (reference sequence). V was pared by 2 bases and J by 8 bases, with 12 bases between. The CDR3 has 12 residues. CDR3 bases: TGTGCCTGGAGTCGCCAGGGCGAAGGCTACACCTTC. Amino acids: CAWSRQGEGYTF.

On this clone: The sample contains more than one DNA sequence encoding this CDR3. The rearrangement uses TRBV27 and TRBJ2-7; tentatively, D is TRBD1 or TRBD2 (5 bases each). V lost 0 bases, J lost 1 base, and 10 bases lay in between. Germline V gene sequence: CDR1 MNHEY, CDR2 SMNVEV (reference sequence). This CDR3 spans 15 amino acids. CDR3 nucleotides: TGTGCCAGCAGTTTATCTAGGGACCGTTCCTACGAGCAGTACTTC. It yields the protein CASSLSRDRSYEQYF.

V usage is TRBV27 and J usage is TRBJ1-5; tentatively, D is TRBD1 (5 bases). The CDR3 is made up of 15 amino acids. CDR1 is MNHEY, CDR2 SMNVEV, per germline (reference sequence). V was clipped by 6 bases and J by 0 bases, with 12 bases between them. The CDR3 DNA sequence: TGTGCCAGCAGAGTCGCAAGGGGTAGCAATCAGCCCCAGCATTTT. This gives the protein CASRVARGSNQPQHF.

This clone has a single count. The rearrangement links TRBV5-6 to TRBJ2-7; D is undetermined. The germline CDR1 and CDR2 sequences are SGHDT and YYEEEE. V was pared by 1 base and J by 3 bases, with 5 bases between. The CDR3 is 12 residues long. The CDR3 DNA is TGTGCCAGCAGCTTGAGTGACTACGAGCAGTACTTC. Translation gives CASSLSDYEQYF. Complete variable domain (other parts from reference TRBV5-6 and TRBJ2-7): DAGVTQSPTHLIKTRGQQVTLRCSPKSGHDTVSWYQQALGQGPQFIFQYYEEEERQRGNFPDRFSGHQFPNYSSELNVNALLLGDSALYLCASSLSDYEQYFGPGTRLTVT.

This sequence joins TRBV3-1 (or the pseudogene TRBV3-2) and TRBJ2-7; D possibly corresponds to TRBD1 (6 bases). CDR3 length: 16 amino acids. Looked up from germline, CDR1 is LGHDT and CDR2 is YNNKEL (reference sequence). With 2 bases removed from V and 3 bases from J, the gap between germline ends came to 17 bases. Here the CDR3 DNA reads TGTGCCAGCAGCCAAAGGGATAGGGGGAGACTCTACGAGCAGTACTTC. Its protein product is CASSQRDRGRLYEQYF.

The chain joins TRBV7-2 to TRBJ2-5, with TRBD2 matching 7 bases. The CDR3 contains 14 residues. Germline V CDR1 and CDR2: SGHTA, FQGNSA. The V segment lost 5 bases and the J segment 0 bases; nucleotides outside the gene matches: 3. CDR3 residues: CASSPSGYQETQYF. In DNA form, the CDR3 reads TGTGCCAGCAGCCCTAGCGGTTACCAAGAGACCCAGTACTTC.

This chain connects TRBV28 to TRBJ2-7; D might be TRBD2 (5 bases). The germline V and J ends were trimmed by 6 bases and 10 bases, with 16 bases remaining between them. The CDR3 length is 12 residues. Germline assignment: CDR1 MDHEN and CDR2 SYDVKM. This CDR3 reads CASSTGIPAQYF. In DNA form, the CDR3 reads TGTGCCAGCAGCACCGGGATCCCGGCTCAGTACTTC.

The J gene is TRBJ2-3, the V gene TRBV28; 11 bases match TRBD2. Germline-derived CDR1 and CDR2 are MDHEN and SYDVKM. This CDR3 region has 18 residues. The V segment lost 0 bases and the J segment 3 bases; nucleotides outside the gene matches: 8. The CDR3 sequence is CASSLWASGRPATDTQYF. CDR3 coding DNA: TGTGCCAGCAGTTTATGGGCTAGCGGGAGGCCGGCTACAGATACGCAGTATTTT.

The genes are TRBV5-1 and TRBJ2-5; 8 nucleotides agree with TRBD1. V lost 5 bases to trimming and J lost 2 bases; unmatched junction nucleotides: 5. CDR3 length: 14 residues. Germline V gene data show CDR1 as SGHRS and CDR2 as YFSETQ. CDR3 region: CASREQGVQETQYF. In DNA form, the CDR3 reads TGCGCCAGCAGAGAACAGGGGGTACAAGAGACCCAGTACTTC.

Written as DNA, the CDR3 is TGCGCCAGCAGTGATCCCGGGACAGGGAACACTGAAGCTTTCTTT. Translated: CASSDPGTGNTEAFF. V is TRBV10-2 and J is TRBJ1-1; 8 bases are shared with TRBD1. With 3 bases clipped from V and 1 base from J, the junction kept 4 bases outside the gene matches. This CDR3 has 15 amino acids. Germline loops: CDR1 WSHSY, CDR2 SAAADI.

This clone was seen once. The chain joins TRBV6-5 to TRBJ1-5; 8 bases are a match to TRBD1. Trimming at V came to 7 bases and at J to 3 bases, leaving 8 bases not matched to a gene. Germline V gene data show CDR1 as MNHEY and CDR2 as SVGAGI. The CDR3 covers 15 residues. CDR3 region: CASKKTGENNQPQHF. Here the CDR3 DNA reads TGTGCCAGCAAGAAGACAGGGGAAAACAATCAGCCCCAGCATTTT.

The chain employs TRBV5-1 and TRBJ2-1, with 10 bases identical to TRBD2. The germline CDR1 and CDR2 sequences are SGHRS and YFSETQ. V lost 4 bases, J lost 5 bases, and 9 bases stayed unmatched. CDR3 length equals 16 residues. The CDR3 DNA is TGCGCCAGCAGCCTAGCTAGCGGGAGCGCGGACAATGAGCAGTTCTTC. This gives the protein CASSLASGSADNEQFF.

Of note for this clone: Within the sample, other DNA sequences also encode this same CDR3. The chain joins TRBV9 to TRBJ1-6, with TRBD1 matching 10 bases. The CDR3 is 14 amino acids. Germline CDR1 and CDR2: SGDLS and YYNGEE. The V segment lost 2 bases and the J segment 7 bases; nucleotides outside the gene matches: 0. CDR3 in amino acids: CASSVGQGNSPLHF. Written as DNA, the CDR3 is TGTGCCAGCAGCGTGGGACAGGGGAATTCACCCCTCCACTTT.

This rearrangement joins TRBV18 to TRBJ2-1; TRBD2 agrees at 8 bases. Germline V gene lookup returns CDR1 KGHSH and CDR2 LQKENI. Germline trimming cut 5 bases from V and 8 bases from J; bases unmatched to any gene: 14. The CDR3 covers 16 residues. DNA for the CDR3: TGTGCCAGCTCAGAGAGAAGCGGGAGTGTAACTCATGAGCAGTTCTTC. This translates into CASSERSGSVTHEQFF.

The chain couples TRBV4-2 to TRBJ2-7; 7 bases are shared with TRBD1. The CDR3 contains 14 residues. Trimming took 1 base from V and 5 from J; bases not matched to a gene: 5. Germline V gene sequence: CDR1 LGHNA, CDR2 YNFKEQ. In nucleotides, the CDR3 is TGTGCCAGCAGCCAAGGACAGGGAATCGACGAGCAGTACTTC. Protein product: CASSQGQGIDEQYF.

The rearrangement links TRBV7-2 to TRBJ2-3; 7 bases agree with TRBD2. Germline V gene data show CDR1 as SGHTA and CDR2 as FQGNSA. V lost 5 bases to trimming and J lost 4 bases; unmatched junction nucleotides: 6. There are 14 residues in the CDR3. CDR3 bases: TGTGCCAGCAGCCAAGGGGCGGGGGCAGATACGCAGTATTTT. It specifies CASSQGAGADTQYF.

This CDR3 is CASSQDGEYEQYF. Written as DNA, the CDR3 is TGCGCCAGCAGCCAAGATGGAGAATACGAGCAGTACTTC. This chain joins TRBV4-3 and TRBJ2-7; D not resolved. The CDR3 runs to 13 residues. V was cut by 0 bases and J by 4 bases, with 7 bases left in between. Germline V gene lookup returns CDR1 LGHNA and CDR2 YSLEER.

This clone was detected only once. The V and J genes are TRBV6-1 and TRBJ2-7; 7 bases are a match to TRBD1. Trimming cost V 0 bases and J 3 bases; bases outside gene matches: 5. From germline, CDR1 is MNHNS and CDR2 SASEGT. This CDR3 is 15 amino acids long. The CDR3 coding sequence is TGTGCCAGCAGTGAAGCTCACAGGGGCTACTACGAGCAGTACTTC. Its protein is CASSEAHRGYYEQYF.

This rearrangement joins TRBV13 to TRBJ2-7; 7 bases are a match to TRBD1. Germline trimming cut 1 base from V and 4 bases from J; bases unmatched to any gene: 1. Per germline, CDR1 PRHDT and CDR2 FYEKMQ (reference sequence). CDR3 length: 13 residues. For the CDR3, the DNA is TGTGCCAGCAGCTTAGACAGGGGTTACGAGCAGTACTTC. Residues: CASSLDRGYEQYF. Complete variable domain (other parts from reference TRBV13 and TRBJ2-7): AAGVIQSPRHLIKEKRETATLKCYPIPRHDTVYWYQQGPGQDPQFLISFYEKMQSDKGSIPDRFSAQQFSDYHSELNMSSLELGDSALYFCASSLDRGYEQYFGPGTRLTVT.

The V and J genes are TRBV7-9 and TRBJ2-5; D gene unclear. This CDR3 contains 14 residues. Germline assignment: CDR1 SEHNR and CDR2 FQNEAQ (reference sequence). V was clipped by 5 bases and J by 0 bases, with 10 bases between them. The DNA for the CDR3 is TGTGCCAGCAGCAGGGCCCATGACCAAGAGACCCAGTACTTC. Amino acids: CASSRAHDQETQYF.